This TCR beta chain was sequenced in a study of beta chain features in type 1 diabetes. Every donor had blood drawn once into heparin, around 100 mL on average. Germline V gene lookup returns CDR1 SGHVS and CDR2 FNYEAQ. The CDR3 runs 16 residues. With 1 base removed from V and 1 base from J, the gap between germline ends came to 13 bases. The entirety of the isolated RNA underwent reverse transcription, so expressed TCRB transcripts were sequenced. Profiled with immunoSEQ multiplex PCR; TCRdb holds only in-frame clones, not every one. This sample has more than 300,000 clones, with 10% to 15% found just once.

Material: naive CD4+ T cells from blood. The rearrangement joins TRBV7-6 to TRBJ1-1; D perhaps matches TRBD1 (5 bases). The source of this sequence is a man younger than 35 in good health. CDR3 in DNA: TGTGCCAGCAGCTTAGAAGTCCGGGGGACGAACACTGAAGCTTTCTTT. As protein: CASSLEVRGTNTEAFF.